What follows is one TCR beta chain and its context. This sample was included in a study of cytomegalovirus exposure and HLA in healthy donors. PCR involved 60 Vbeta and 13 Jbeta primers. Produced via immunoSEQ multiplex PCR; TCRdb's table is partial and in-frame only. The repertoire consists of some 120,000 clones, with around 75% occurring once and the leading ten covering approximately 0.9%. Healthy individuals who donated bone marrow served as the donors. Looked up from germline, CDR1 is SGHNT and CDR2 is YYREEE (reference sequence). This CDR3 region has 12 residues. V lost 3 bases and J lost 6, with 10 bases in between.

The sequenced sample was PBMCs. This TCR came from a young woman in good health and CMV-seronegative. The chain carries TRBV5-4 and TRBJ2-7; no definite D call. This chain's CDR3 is CASSWIAGEQYF. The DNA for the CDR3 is TGTGCCAGCAGCTGGATAGCCGGCGAGCAGTACTTC.